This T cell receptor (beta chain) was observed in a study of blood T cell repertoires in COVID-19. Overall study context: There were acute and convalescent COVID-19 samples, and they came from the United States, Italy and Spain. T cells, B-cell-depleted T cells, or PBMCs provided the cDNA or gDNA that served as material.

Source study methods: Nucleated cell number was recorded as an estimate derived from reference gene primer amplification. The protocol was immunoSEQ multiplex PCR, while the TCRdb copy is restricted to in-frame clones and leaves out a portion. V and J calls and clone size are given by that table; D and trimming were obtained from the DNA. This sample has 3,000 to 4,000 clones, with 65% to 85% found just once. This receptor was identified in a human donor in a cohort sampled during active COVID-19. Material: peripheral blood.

CDR3 DNA sequence: TGTGCCAGCAGCGTAGACGGGGTTGATCAGCCCCAGCATTTT. Encoded protein: CASSVDGVDQPQHF. The chain couples TRBV9 to TRBJ1-5; D is uncertain. Germline loops: CDR1 SGDLS, CDR2 YYNGEE. The ends were cut back, 0 bases at V and 5 bases at J, with 9 bases in the middle. The CDR3 is 14 amino acids.